Listed below are T cell receptor beta chains from one sample, sequenced in a study of cytotoxic CD8 clonotypes in ibrutinib-treated CLL. Sequencing was performed with immunoSEQ multiplex PCR; in TCRdb, only in-frame clones are kept and a portion is missing. The sample has over 100,000 clones, approximately 83% seen once. The sample here was PBMCs, taken after 24 months of ibrutinib treatment. The receptors here all came from a human donor with chronic lymphocytic leukemia. Each CDR3 is given with its conserved first and last residue. The D gene is left open where the match is weak. The size of a clone is reported for some rows only, either as once, few or many, or as a class for expanded clones.

J,D,V,size,CDR3,DNA
TRBJ1-6,NA,TRBV30,once,CAWSVGKATLYNSPLHF,TGTGCCTGGAGTGTAGGGAAGGCTACTCTTTATAATTCACCCCTCCACTTT
TRBJ2-3,NA,TRBV5-1,NA,CASSTSGPQDTQYF,TGCGCCAGCAGCACCTCTGGGCCCCAAGATACGCAGTATTTT
TRBJ2-7,NA,TRBV7-2,NA,CASSPDFRGAYEQYF,TGTGCCAGCAGCCCAGACTTCCGTGGGGCCTACGAGCAGTACTTC
TRBJ1-4,NA,TRBV7-3,NA,CASSPPGPNNEKLFF,TGTGCCAGCAGCCCCCCGGGACCTAACAATGAAAAACTGTTTTTT
TRBJ1-1,NA,TRBV7-9,NA,CASSLVRRNTEAFF,TGTGCCAGCAGCTTAGTTAGAAGGAACACTGAAGCTTTCTTT
TRBJ1-1,NA,TRBV28,few,CASTFWRGGTEAFF,TGTGCCAGCACCTTCTGGAGGGGGGGCACTGAAGCTTTCTTT
TRBJ2-5,TRBD2,TRBV4-2,NA,CASSQDIQRGETQYF,TGTGCCAGCAGCCAAGATATTCAGCGGGGAGAGACCCAGTACTTC
TRBJ2-3,TRBD1,TRBV19,NA,CASSATGGSGYTQYF,TGTGCCAGTAGTGCCACAGGGGGTTCGGGTTATACGCAGTATTTT
TRBJ2-5,TRBD1,TRBV6-4,NA,CASSDFPPGTEETQYF,TGTGCCAGCAGTGATTTCCCCCCCGGGACAGAAGAGACCCAGTACTTC
TRBJ1-1,NA,TRBV28,NA,CASSLPPTEKAFF,TGTGCCAGCAGTCTACCACCCACAGAGAAAGCTTTCTTT
TRBJ2-5,TRBD2,TRBV7-3,NA,CASSPGLAVETQYF,TGTGCCAGCAGCCCTGGACTAGCTGTAGAGACCCAGTACTTC
TRBJ1-1,NA,TRBV27,NA,CASTTWGGNTEAFF,TGTGCCAGCACAACCTGGGGGGGCAACACTGAAGCTTTCTTT
TRBJ1-2,NA,TRBV6-5,NA,CASARANYGYTF,TGTGCCAGCGCCCGGGCTAACTATGGCTACACCTTC
TRBJ2-7,NA,TRBV9,NA,CASSVTGIPYEQYF,TGTGCCAGCAGCGTAACGGGGATACCCTACGAGCAGTACTTC
TRBJ1-4,TRBD1,TRBV28,NA,CASSPGGTNEKLFF,TGTGCCAGCAGTCCAGGGGGGACAAATGAAAAACTGTTTTTT
TRBJ2-2,NA,TRBV7-9,NA,CASRLAGNTGELFF,TGTGCCAGCAGGTTAGCAGGGAACACCGGGGAGCTGTTTTTT
TRBJ1-1,NA,TRBV5-1,NA,CASSSGYMNTEAFF,TGCGCCAGCAGCTCAGGGTATATGAACACTGAAGCTTTCTTT
TRBJ1-2,TRBD1,TRBV27,NA,CASRTTGSNGYTF,TGTGCCAGCAGAACGACAGGGTCCAATGGCTACACCTTC
TRBJ2-1,NA,TRBV5-1,once,CASSFGLAGIQQFF,TGCGCCAGCAGCTTCGGACTGGCCGGTATTCAGCAGTTCTTC
TRBJ2-3,TRBD2,TRBV7-3,NA,CASSSTSGSSDTQYF,TGTGCCAGCAGCTCCACTAGCGGGAGCTCAGATACGCAGTATTTT
TRBJ2-5,TRBD1,TRBV4-2,NA,CASSQTLAGTGSETQYF,TGTGCCAGCAGCCAAACCCTTGCCGGGACAGGGTCAGAGACCCAGTACTTC
TRBJ2-2,NA,TRBV27,NA,CATPHARELFF,TGTGCCACCCCACACGCCCGGGAGCTGTTTTTT
TRBJ1-1,NA,TRBV18,NA,CASSPPPGNTEAFF,TGTGCCAGCTCACCACCGCCGGGGAACACTGAAGCTTTCTTT
TRBJ2-3,NA,TRBV7-3,NA,CASSFSSSSDTQYF,TGTGCCAGCAGCTTCTCATCTAGCTCGGATACGCAGTATTTT
TRBJ1-4,TRBD1,TRBV25-1,NA,CASRTTGPFGKLFF,TGTGCCAGCAGGACGACAGGGCCCTTCGGTAAACTGTTTTTT
TRBJ2-1,NA,TRBV7-9,NA,CASSSRGADFNEQFF,TGTGCCAGCAGCTCACGGGGGGCCGACTTCAATGAGCAGTTCTTC
TRBJ1-2,NA,TRBV28,many,CASSYRLYGYTF,TGTGCCAGCAGTTACAGGCTCTATGGCTACACCTTC
TRBJ1-2,NA,TRBV2,NA,CASSEARTAYGYTF,TGTGCCAGCAGTGAAGCGAGGACAGCCTATGGCTACACCTTC
TRBJ1-3,NA,TRBV6-5,NA,CASSKPTGAGNTIYF,TGTGCCAGCAGCAAACCAACAGGAGCTGGAAACACCATATATTTT
TRBJ2-3,NA,TRBV9,NA,CASSVDGGAGDTQYF,TGTGCCAGCAGCGTAGATGGGGGGGCTGGAGATACGCAGTATTTT
TRBJ1-3,NA,TRBV28,NA,CASITDSGNTIYF,TGTGCCAGCATAACAGACTCTGGAAACACCATATATTTT
TRBJ1-2,TRBD1,TRBV28,NA,CASSKNRGRNYGYTF,TGTGCCAGCAGTAAAAACAGGGGGAGGAACTATGGCTACACCTTC
TRBJ2-3,NA,TRBV4-3,NA,CASSQGSYGTDTQYF,TGCGCCAGCAGCCAAGGGTCGTACGGCACAGATACGCAGTATTTT
TRBJ2-2,TRBD1,TRBV5-1,NA,CASSLMTGANTGELFF,TGCGCCAGCAGCTTAATGACAGGGGCGAACACCGGGGAGCTGTTTTTT
TRBJ2-2,NA,TRBV30,NA,CAWTGAGELFF,TGTGCCTGGACAGGGGCCGGGGAGCTGTTTTTT
TRBJ1-4,NA,TRBV18,NA,CASSPPPGRTNEKLFF,TGTGCCAGCTCACCTCCTCCAGGGAGAACTAATGAAAAACTGTTTTTT
TRBJ2-1,NA,TRBV9,NA,CASSEGGTGSYNEQFF,TGTGCCAGCAGCGAGGGGGGGACAGGCTCCTACAATGAGCAGTTCTTC
TRBJ1-3,NA,TRBV6-1,once,CASSEARQIFSGNTIYF,TGTGCCAGCAGTGAAGCGCGGCAGATATTCTCTGGAAACACCATATATTTT
TRBJ2-1,NA,TRBV4-3,NA,CASSQDGREEPSSYNEQFF,TGCGCCAGCAGCCAAGACGGTCGTGAGGAGCCCTCATCCTACAATGAGCAGTTCTTC
TRBJ2-3,TRBD2,TRBV4-3,NA,CASSPRPGTSGGAADTQYF,TGCGCCAGCAGCCCACGTCCCGGGACTAGCGGGGGGGCCGCAGATACGCAGTATTTT
TRBJ2-1,TRBD1,TRBV30,NA,CAWSRKGAWNEQFF,TGTGCCTGGAGTAGAAAGGGGGCTTGGAATGAGCAGTTCTTC
TRBJ1-1,NA,TRBV15,NA,CAISILTGNTEAFF,TGTGCCATCTCCATTCTAACAGGGAACACTGAAGCTTTCTTT
TRBJ2-4,TRBD2,TRBV18,NA,CASSPSGRAKNIQYF,TGTGCCAGCTCACCGAGCGGGAGGGCCAAAAACATTCAGTACTTC
TRBJ1-6,NA,TRBV7-2,few,CASSLVTGGSSPLHF,TGTGCCAGCAGCTTAGTGACAGGAGGTAGTTCACCCCTCCACTTT